This T cell receptor beta chain was documented in a study of radiation and T cells in renal cell carcinoma. Sequencing used immunoSEQ multiplex PCR; TCRdb keeps in-frame clones, though not all of them. The sample records around 9,000 clones, around 63% being singletons. The CDR3 runs 12 residues. V was shortened by 11 bases and J by 3 bases, with 13 bases between the two germline ends. The germline gives CDR1 ENHRY, CDR2 SYGVKD. Treatment noted: 15 Gy SBRT to primary tumor, nephrectomy 4 weeks later. The sequence was collected from a woman aged 45-65 years with renal cell carcinoma. This chain uses TRBV10-3 with TRBJ1-1; D is undetermined. The specimen was tumor tissue, collected from a patient whose treatment included radiotherapy and nephrectomy. Here the CDR3 reads CAVSRSDTEAFF. CDR3 nucleotide sequence: TGTGCCGTTAGCAGGTCTGACACTGAAGCTTTCTTT.